The T cell receptor beta chain under discussion was sequenced for a study of CD8+CD57+ T cells in acquired aplastic anemia. Those patients picked for sequencing had displayed CD8+CD57+ cell expansion on flow cytometry. Trimming removed 3 bases from V and 3 bases from J; junction bases left unmatched: 9. This CDR3 contains 16 residues. Germline V gene sequence: CDR1 SGHRS, CDR2 YFSETQ. TCR beta VDJ and CDR3 were profiled, and genomic DNA was the template. Using its own MiXCR run on the reads, TCRdb lists one record per CDR3 protein. The repertoire holds 200,000 or so distinct CDR3 sequences, 65% seen once, with about 60% in the top ten.

The chain joins TRBV5-1 to TRBJ2-3; 8 bases line up with TRBD2. The receptor's source is a human donor with aplastic anemia. The sample consisted of sorted CD4+, CD8+, or CD8+CD57+ T cells (not recorded which) from PBMCs. The CDR3 reads CASSSESGGLTDTQYF. The CDR3 region has the DNA TGCGCCAGCAGCTCTGAGTCGGGGGGGCTGACAGATACGCAGTATTTT.